The next 5 T cell receptor beta chains were all read from a single sample in a study of blood T cell repertoires in COVID-19 (dated by TCRdb to the early 2020s). The receptor library was made with the immunoSEQ multiplex PCR assay. The table comes from immuneACCESS by way of TCRdb, which keeps in-frame sequences with V and J called. Part of the clones is missing from these tables; in studies checked, under half for an unresolved V gene and the rest for unknown reasons. The sample table holds more than 90,000 clones, of which around 83% were seen once. The ten largest clonotypes hold over 1.2% of the sample. Sequencing was done on a sample of peripheral blood. All receptors derive from a man aged 35 to 55 with acute or convalescent COVID-19.

The J gene is TRBJ1-1, the V gene TRBV12-3 or TRBV12-4; D ambiguous. V dropped 2 bases and J dropped 7 bases, with 8 bases sitting between them. The CDR3 contains 12 residues. Here the CDR3 DNA reads TGTGCCAGCAGTTTATCCAGATTTGAAGCTTTCTTT. It is translated as CASSLSRFEAFF.

This clone came up once. The chain couples TRBV5-6 to TRBJ2-2; D gene uncertain. The CDR3 has 12 amino acids. Germline assignment: CDR1 SGHDT and CDR2 YYEEEE. Trimming took 1 base from V and 8 from J, leaving 6 bases between them. The DNA of the CDR3 is TGTGCCAGCAGCTTGCTATTAGGGGAGCTGTTTTTT. Amino acids: CASSLLLGELFF.

V and J are TRBV27 and TRBJ2-3; D gene unclear. From germline, CDR1 is MNHEY and CDR2 SMNVEV (reference sequence). V was pared by 7 bases and J by 4 bases, with 15 bases between. CDR3 length: 14 residues. The CDR3 sequence is CASNHGLGADTQYF. The DNA for the CDR3 is TGTGCCAGCAATCATGGCCTAGGCGCAGATACGCAGTATTTT.

The count of this clone is one. The rearrangement links TRBV5-4 to TRBJ1-2; D is unresolved. The germline V gene has CDR1 SGHNT and CDR2 YYREEE (reference sequence). This CDR3 has 13 residues. The ends were cut back, 0 bases at V and 6 bases at J, with 9 bases in the middle. CDR3 in DNA: TGTGCCAGCAGCTTGGACCCGAGGGATGGCTACACCTTC. Translating gives CASSLDPRDGYTF.

CDR3 DNA sequence: TGTGCCAGCAGTTCGGACAGGGTGGGTGAGCAGTTCTTC. Translating it yields CASSSDRVGEQFF. The chain links TRBV27 to TRBJ2-1; 8 nucleotides match TRBD1. The CDR3 consists of 13 residues. Trimming at V came to 4 bases and at J to 9 bases, leaving 5 bases not matched to a gene. Germline lookup yields CDR1 MNHEY and CDR2 SMNVEV (reference sequence).